These 16 T cell receptor beta chains came from one sample sequenced in a study of prognosis after radiotherapy for stage I lung cancer. The authors amplified TCR beta CDR3 from genomic DNA using two-round multiplex PCR. Individual primers that were specific to each TRBV and TRBJ gene served in first-round PCR. TCRdb used MiXCR to reprocess the multiplex PCR reads, holding one entry per CDR3 protein. The repertoire holds around 23,000 distinct CDR3 sequences, with roughly 43% as singletons. The material was PBMCs, obtained before or after stereotactic body radiation therapy (not recorded which). These receptors came from a donor aged 50 or older with non-small cell lung cancer.

On this clonotype itself: Germline and junction disagree at one end, which may indicate a read error. The chain recombines TRBV7-2 with TRBJ2-7, with TRBD1 matching 7 bases. The CDR3 extends over 15 amino acids. CDR1 is SGHTA, CDR2 FQGNSA, per germline. CDR3 DNA sequence: TGTGCCAGCAACTTATCCCCGGGACAGTCATACGAGCAGTACTTC. This encodes CASNLSPGQSYEQYF.

This chain joins TRBV27 and TRBJ2-1, with 7 bases lining up with TRBD2. This CDR3 contains 13 residues. Trimming cost V 9 bases and J 8 bases; bases outside gene matches: 10. The germline V gene encodes CDR1 MNHEY and CDR2 SMNVEV (reference sequence). The CDR3 region is CAREEGGPYEQFF. The CDR3 nucleotides are TGTGCCAGAGAGGAGGGAGGGCCGTATGAGCAGTTCTTC.

This clonotype has just a few counts. The V call is TRBV12-3 or TRBV12-4, the J call TRBJ2-2; D is unresolved. Trimming shortened V by 7 bases and J by 4 bases, and 13 bases separated the two germline ends. The CDR3 is made up of 14 amino acids. CDR3 region: CASISLTSTGELFF. In nucleotides, the CDR3 is TGTGCCAGCATCTCGCTGACGTCCACCGGGGAGCTGTTTTTT.

This clonotype was seen ten or more times. The V gene is TRBV7-8, the J gene TRBJ1-5; D uncertain. CDR1 is SGHVS, CDR2 FQNEAQ, per germline. Trimming cost V 3 bases and J 10 bases, with 16 bases left between them. The CDR3 consists of 14 residues. The CDR3 spells CASSFFQGMGPQHF. The DNA for the CDR3 is TGTGCCAGCAGCTTTTTTCAAGGGATGGGTCCCCAGCATTTT.

This clonotype ranks as medium-sized. The rearrangement links TRBV6-1 to TRBJ2-7; possibly TRBD1 for D (5 bases). V was trimmed by 5 bases and J by 2 bases, leaving 13 bases between them. The CDR3 is 14 residues long. The germline gives CDR1 MNHNS, CDR2 SASEGT. The CDR3 DNA follows: TGTGCCAGCAGTCCCGACAGACGGACCTACGAGCAGTACTTC. Translated: CASSPDRRTYEQYF.

This clonotype was seen at least ten times. The chain is built from TRBV7-3 and TRBJ1-1; D ambiguous. V lost 5 bases and J lost 3, with 10 bases in between. Germline V gene lookup returns CDR1 SGHTA and CDR2 FQGTGA. The CDR3 length is 13 residues. The CDR3 nucleotides are TGTGCCAGCAGCGCTAACAGCGACACTGAAGCTTTCTTT. Translated: CASSANSDTEAFF.

A word on this clonotype: A read error is likely here: a far larger clone is one base away. The V and J genes are TRBV6-5 and TRBJ2-2; TRBD1 might be the D (6 bases). The CDR3 is made up of 13 amino acids. Looked up from germline, CDR1 is MNHEY and CDR2 is SVGAGI. V shed 7 bases and J shed 10 bases, with 16 bases lying between them. CDR3 sequence: CASTDRFSVELFF. DNA of the CDR3: TGTGCCAGCACAGACAGGTTTTCCGTGGAGCTGTTTTTT.

V and J are TRBV4-1 and TRBJ2-7; D not certain. This CDR3 is 12 amino acids long. Trimming shortened V by 3 bases and J by 6 bases, and 9 bases separated the two germline ends. Germline V lookup: CDR1 MGHRA, CDR2 YSYEKL. The CDR3 DNA is TGCGCCAGCAGCCAGACGGTCGGCGAGCAGTACTTC. Encoded protein: CASSQTVGEQYF.

In DNA, the CDR3 is TGTGCCAGCACCTGCTGGGACAAGCATTTTATCGATGGCTACACCTTC. Translating it yields CASTCWDKHFIDGYTF. The rearrangement links TRBV3-2 to TRBJ1-2; TRBD1, as called in the table, went unchecked against the DNA. TRBV3-2 constitutes a pseudogene. This CDR3 has 16 amino acids.

The chain combines TRBV6-2 or TRBV6-3 with TRBJ1-6, with D tentatively TRBD1 (6 bases). With 0 bases removed from V and 0 bases from J, the gap between germline ends came to 12 bases. The length of the CDR3 is 18 residues. CDR1 MNHEY and CDR2 SVGEGT come from the germline V gene. The CDR3 bases are TGTGCCAGCAGTTACTCCGGACAGACGGGCTCCTATAATTCACCCCTCCACTTT. Translation gives CASSYSGQTGSYNSPLHF.

By frequency in the sample, this clonotype is medium-sized. The V gene is TRBV6-1, the J gene TRBJ2-7; D gene ambiguous. V dropped 6 bases and J dropped 4 bases, with 13 bases sitting between them. CDR1 is MNHNS and CDR2 is SASEGT in the germline V gene. The CDR3 has 13 amino acids. In DNA form, the CDR3 reads TGTGCCAGCAGCCGTAATAGAGGATACGAGCAGTACTTC. Translation gives CASSRNRGYEQYF.

This clonotype was seen at least ten times. This chain uses TRBV27 with TRBJ2-3; D is perhaps TRBD1 (5 bases). The germline V gene encodes CDR1 MNHEY and CDR2 SMNVEV (reference sequence). The CDR3 is 13 residues long. Trimming stripped 4 bases from V and 5 bases from J, with 10 bases between. This chain's CDR3 is CASSSTRGDTQYF. The CDR3 DNA is TGTGCCAGCAGTTCAACAAGGGGAGATACGCAGTATTTT.

This clonotype has at least ten counts. V gene TRBV19 combines with J gene TRBJ2-2; 8 bases agree with TRBD2. The V and J ends lost 5 bases and 4 bases, in that order; junction bases with no gene match: 3. The CDR3 has 14 residues. CDR1 is LNHDA, CDR2 SQIVND, per germline (reference sequence). CDR3 region: CASSWLAGTGELFF. The CDR3 DNA is TGTGCCAGTAGTTGGCTAGCGGGCACCGGGGAGCTGTTTTTT.

By share, this clonotype ranks as medium-sized. The chain carries TRBV28 and TRBJ1-6; D is perhaps TRBD1 (5 bases). Trimming pared 6 bases from V and 7 bases from J, leaving 13 bases between. The CDR3 is 14 amino acids. Germline V CDR1 and CDR2: MDHEN, SYDVKM. This chain's CDR3 is CASRSGPTNSPLHF. CDR3 DNA sequence: TGTGCCAGCAGATCGGGACCAACCAATTCACCCCTCCACTTT.

Many counts were recorded for this clonotype. The chain employs TRBV7-6 and TRBJ1-1; D unresolved. The V and J ends lost 3 bases and 1 base respectively, with 6 bases between them. Germline V gene sequence: CDR1 SGHVS, CDR2 FNYEAQ. The CDR3 sequence is 13 residues long. The CDR3 DNA sequence: TGTGCCAGCAGCTTGTCGGGGAACACTGAAGCTTTCTTT. It yields the protein CASSLSGNTEAFF.

This clonotype was observed many times. The CDR3 sequence is CASSTTGVLYGYTF. The CDR3 DNA reads as TGTGCCAGCAGTACAACAGGGGTTCTCTATGGCTACACCTTC. This chain connects TRBV5-4 to TRBJ1-2, with 7 bases lining up with TRBD1. J gave up 4 bases and V 5 bases, and 8 bases lay outside the gene matches. The CDR3 runs 14 residues. Germline-derived CDR1 and CDR2 are SGHNT and YYREEE (reference sequence).